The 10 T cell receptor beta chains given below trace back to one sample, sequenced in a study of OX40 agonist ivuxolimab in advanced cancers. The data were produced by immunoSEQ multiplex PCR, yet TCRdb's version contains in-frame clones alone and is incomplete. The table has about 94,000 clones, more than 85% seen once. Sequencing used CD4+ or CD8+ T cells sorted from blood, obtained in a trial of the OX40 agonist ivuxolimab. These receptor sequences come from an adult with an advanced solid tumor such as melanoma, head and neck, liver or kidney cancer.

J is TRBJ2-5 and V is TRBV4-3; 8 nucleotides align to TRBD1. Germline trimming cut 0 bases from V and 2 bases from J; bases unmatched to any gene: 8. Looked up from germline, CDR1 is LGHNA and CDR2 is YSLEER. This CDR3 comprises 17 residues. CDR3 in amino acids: CASSQEHRTGPQETQYF. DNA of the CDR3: TGCGCCAGCAGCCAAGAACATCGGACAGGGCCACAAGAGACCCAGTACTTC.

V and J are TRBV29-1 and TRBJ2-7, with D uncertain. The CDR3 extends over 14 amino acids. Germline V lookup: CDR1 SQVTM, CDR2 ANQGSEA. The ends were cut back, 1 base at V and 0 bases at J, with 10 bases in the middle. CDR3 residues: CSVEAKGSSYEQYF. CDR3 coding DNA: TGCAGCGTTGAAGCGAAAGGAAGCTCCTACGAGCAGTACTTC.

This CDR3 reads CASNGLAQYF. The CDR3 DNA reads TGTGCCAGCAATGGGTTGGCGCAGTACTTC. The rearrangement uses TRBV2 and TRBJ2-7; D gene ambiguous. The CDR3 is 10 residues long. V lost 7 bases, J lost 9 bases, and 10 bases lay in between. Looked up from germline, CDR1 is SNHLY and CDR2 is FYNNEI.

Written as DNA, the CDR3 is TGTGCCAGCAGCGAGGACAGGCCCTACTATGGCTACACCTTC. This encodes CASSEDRPYYGYTF. The V call is TRBV5-6, the J call TRBJ1-2; 7 bases are shared with TRBD1. The J segment lost 3 bases and the V segment lost 4 bases, leaving 6 bases of the junction unmatched. Germline V lookup: CDR1 SGHDT, CDR2 YYEEEE. The CDR3 sequence is 14 residues long.

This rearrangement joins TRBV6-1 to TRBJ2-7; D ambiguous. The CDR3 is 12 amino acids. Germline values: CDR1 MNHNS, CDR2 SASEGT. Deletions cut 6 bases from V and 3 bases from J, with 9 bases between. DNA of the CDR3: TGTGCCAGCAGAGAGAACAACTACGAGCAGTACTTC. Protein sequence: CASRENNYEQYF.

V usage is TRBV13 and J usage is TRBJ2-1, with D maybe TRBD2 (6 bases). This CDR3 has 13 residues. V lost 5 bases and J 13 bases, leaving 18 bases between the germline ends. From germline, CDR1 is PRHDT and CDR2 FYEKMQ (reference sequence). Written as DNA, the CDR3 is TGTGCCAGCAGCGCCGGGTCGGGGGATCGACAGTTCTTC. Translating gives CASSAGSGDRQFF.

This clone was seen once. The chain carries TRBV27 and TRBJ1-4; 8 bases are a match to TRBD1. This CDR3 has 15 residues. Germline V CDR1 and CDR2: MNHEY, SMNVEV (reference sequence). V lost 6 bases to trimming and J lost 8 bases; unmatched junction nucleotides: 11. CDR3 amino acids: CASSPPDRGVEKLFF. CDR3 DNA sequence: TGTGCCAGCAGCCCCCCCGACAGGGGAGTAGAAAAACTGTTTTTT.

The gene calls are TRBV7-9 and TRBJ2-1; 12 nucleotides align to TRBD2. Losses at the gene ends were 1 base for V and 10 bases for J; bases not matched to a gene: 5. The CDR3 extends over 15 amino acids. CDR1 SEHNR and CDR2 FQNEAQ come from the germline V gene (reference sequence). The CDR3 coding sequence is TGTGCCAGCAGCTTAGTGCGACTAGCGGGAGTGGAGCAGTTCTTC. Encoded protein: CASSLVRLAGVEQFF.

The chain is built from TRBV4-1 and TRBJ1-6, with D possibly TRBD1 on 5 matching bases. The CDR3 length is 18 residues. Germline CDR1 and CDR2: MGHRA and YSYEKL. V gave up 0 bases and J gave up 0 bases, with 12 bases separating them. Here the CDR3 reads CASSQDGDLSSYNSPLHF. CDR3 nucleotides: TGCGCCAGCAGCCAAGATGGGGACTTAAGCTCCTATAATTCACCCCTCCACTTT.

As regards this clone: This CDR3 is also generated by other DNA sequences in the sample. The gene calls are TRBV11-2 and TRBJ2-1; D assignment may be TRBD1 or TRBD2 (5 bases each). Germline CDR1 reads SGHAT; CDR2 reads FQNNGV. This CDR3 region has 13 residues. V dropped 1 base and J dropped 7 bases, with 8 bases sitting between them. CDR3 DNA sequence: TGTGCCAGCAGCTTAGGAGGGGCTAATGAGCAGTTCTTC. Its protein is CASSLGGANEQFF.